Presented here are 30 T cell receptor beta chains from one specimen sequenced in a study of radiotherapy plus CTLA-4 blockade in lung cancer. The data were produced by immunoSEQ multiplex PCR, yet TCRdb's version contains in-frame clones alone and is incomplete. The sample yields approximately 60,000 clones, 82% seen once. Here the sequenced sample was peripheral blood, taken from a patient treated with radiotherapy plus ipilimumab. These receptors originate from a human donor with non-small cell lung cancer whose response to radiotherapy plus ipilimumab could not be evaluated.

The CDR3: CSGRGMGNTEAFF. The CDR3 DNA follows: TGCAGCGGACGAGGCATGGGGAACACTGAAGCTTTCTTT. The gene calls are TRBV29-1 and TRBJ1-1; no clear D. Germline lookup yields CDR1 SQVTM and CDR2 ANQGSEA. V shed 7 bases and J shed 1 base, with 13 bases lying between them. The CDR3 is 13 amino acids.

The rearrangement uses TRBV6-1 and TRBJ2-1; the D is unclear. Germline V CDR1 and CDR2: MNHNS, SASEGT. This CDR3 region has 12 residues. V was trimmed by 8 bases and J by 5 bases, leaving 10 bases between them. CDR3 loop: CASYSVNNEQFF. The CDR3 region has the DNA TGTGCCAGCTATTCGGTCAACAATGAGCAGTTCTTC.

The chain joins TRBV7-2 to TRBJ2-5; TRBD2 is a possible D gene (6 bases). The CDR3 length is 15 residues. CDR1 and CDR2 (germline): SGHTA, FQGNSA. Trimming stripped 1 base from V and 3 bases from J, with 12 bases between. CDR3 sequence: CASSLDGGVKETQYF. CDR3 DNA sequence: TGTGCCAGCAGCTTAGACGGCGGGGTGAAAGAGACCCAGTACTTC.

This chain joins TRBV5-1 and TRBJ2-3; D ambiguous. V was clipped by 2 bases and J by 5 bases, with 12 bases between them. CDR1 and CDR2 (germline): SGHRS, YFSETQ. The CDR3 runs to 14 residues. The CDR3 DNA reads as TGCGCCAGCAGCTTTCAACTGGAGCGAGATACGCAGTATTTT. Translating gives CASSFQLERDTQYF.

This chain connects TRBV27 to TRBJ1-2, with 7 bases lining up with TRBD1. The germline gives CDR1 MNHEY, CDR2 SMNVEV (reference sequence). The CDR3 extends over 15 amino acids. V lost 4 bases, J lost 3 bases, and 8 bases stayed unmatched. In nucleotides, the CDR3 is TGTGCCAGCAGTTCCCAGGGGACAGTTCACTATGGCTACACCTTC. Protein product: CASSSQGTVHYGYTF.

By share of the sample, this clone is medium-sized. The chain joins TRBV4-3 to TRBJ1-2; no firm D call. This CDR3 has 17 amino acids. The V gene's germline CDR1 is LGHNA and CDR2 YSLEER. V was clipped by 0 bases and J by 4 bases, with 18 bases between them. The CDR3 DNA follows: TGCGCCAGCAGCCAAGATCTAGGTGCGGTCAGCCTCTATGGCTACACCTTC. It is translated as CASSQDLGAVSLYGYTF.

The rearrangement joins TRBV7-6 to TRBJ2-6; 8 nucleotides agree with TRBD1. The CDR3 runs to 16 residues. The V and J ends lost 6 bases and 0 bases, in that order; junction bases with no gene match: 4. Germline CDR1 and CDR2: SGHVS and FNYEAQ. DNA for the CDR3: TGTGCCAGCAGAAGACAGGGGAGCTCTGGGGCCAACGTCCTGACTTTC. Translating it yields CASRRQGSSGANVLTF.

This chain joins TRBV5-1 and TRBJ2-7, with a weak D call TRBD2 (5 bases). Between the trimmed V and J ends, which lost 3 bases and 5 bases, there was a span of 15 bases. Germline CDR1 reads SGHRS; CDR2 reads YFSETQ. CDR3 size: 14 residues. Written as DNA, the CDR3 is TGCGCCAGCAGCTCCAGAATGGGAGAAGACGAGCAGTACTTC. Translated, it gives CASSSRMGEDEQYF.

This clone came up a few times. Since a far larger clone is one base different, this is likely a read error. The rearrangement joins TRBV1 to TRBJ2-1; the table names TRBD2, a call not compared with the DNA. TRBV1 is a listed pseudogene. This CDR3 contains 15 residues. CDR3 sequence: CTSSQGLAEYNEQFF. The DNA for the CDR3 is TGCACCAGCAGCCAAGGACTAGCGGAATACAATGAGCAGTTCTTC.

This chain joins TRBV23-1 and TRBJ1-4, with a tentative D call TRBD1 (5 bases). TRBV23-1 is flagged as an ORF with uncertain function. Trimming removed 7 bases from V and 7 bases from J, with 16 bases in between. The CDR3 loop spans 14 amino acids. Here the CDR3 DNA reads TGCGCCAGCACCCCCGTGACCGGGGGTGAAAAACTGTTTTTT. Translating gives CASTPVTGGEKLFF.

The chain has TRBV2 and TRBJ2-1, with D perhaps TRBD2 (6 bases). This CDR3 region has 14 residues. The V end lost 1 base, the J end lost 10 bases, and 14 bases lay between the germline ends. Germline CDR1 SNHLY, CDR2 FYNNEI. CDR3 region: CASSEGPGGREQFF. The DNA of the CDR3 is TGTGCCAGCAGTGAAGGCCCCGGGGGTCGGGAGCAGTTCTTC. The whole variable domain, remainder taken from reference TRBV2 and TRBJ2-1, is EPEVTQTPSHQVTQMGQEVILRCVPISNHLYFYWYRQILGQKVEFLVSFYNNEISEKSEIFDDQFSVERPDGSNFTLKIRSTKLEDSAMYFCASSEGPGGREQFFGPGTRLTVL.

The chain employs TRBV5-1 and TRBJ2-5; TRBD1 matches at 7 bases. The CDR3 sequence is 16 residues long. CDR1 and CDR2 from the germline V gene are SGHRS and YFSETQ. V shed 0 bases, J shed 3 bases, and the junction held 8 bases outside the gene matches. CDR3 in amino acids: CASSLDFGTVKETQYF. For the CDR3, the DNA is TGCGCCAGCAGCTTGGACTTCGGGACAGTAAAAGAGACCCAGTACTTC.

The chain combines TRBV19 with TRBJ2-7, with 7 bases fitting TRBD1. Germline trimming cut 7 bases from V and 2 bases from J; bases unmatched to any gene: 5. This CDR3 comprises 13 residues. The germline gives CDR1 LNHDA, CDR2 SQIVND (reference sequence). The CDR3: CASKDRYTYEQYF. The CDR3 DNA follows: TGTGCCAGTAAGGACAGGTATACCTACGAGCAGTACTTC.

The gene calls are TRBV10-3 and TRBJ2-5; 14 bases agree with TRBD2. Germline trimming cut 11 bases from V and 3 bases from J; bases unmatched to any gene: 8. The V gene's germline CDR1 is ENHRY and CDR2 SYGVKD. This CDR3 region has 15 residues. The DNA for the CDR3 is TGTGCCGGCGGCCCGGGACTAGCGGGGGAAGAGACCCAGTACTTC. Translation gives CAGGPGLAGEETQYF.

The chain uses TRBV19 and TRBJ2-7; the D gene is possibly TRBD1 (6 bases). Trimming shortened V by 6 bases and J by 2 bases, and 11 bases separated the two germline ends. Germline-derived CDR1 and CDR2 are LNHDA and SQIVND (reference sequence). The CDR3 extends over 13 amino acids. The CDR3, as DNA: TGTGCCAGTAGCGGGACACTGACCTACGAGCAGTACTTC. This translates into CASSGTLTYEQYF.

This chain uses TRBV5-6 with TRBJ2-7; TRBD1 aligns across 7 bases. The CDR3 extends over 17 amino acids. Per germline, CDR1 SGHDT and CDR2 YYEEEE. J lost 1 base, V lost 7 bases, and 17 bases had no gene match. The CDR3, as DNA: TGTGCCAGCGGTCTTGTCCTGGCAGGGGGATTGTCCTACGAGCAGTACTTC. Translating it yields CASGLVLAGGLSYEQYF. Combining the CDR3 with reference TRBV5-6 and TRBJ2-7 gives the whole variable domain DAGVTQSPTHLIKTRGQQVTLRCSPKSGHDTVSWYQQALGQGPQFIFQYYEEEERQRGNFPDRFSGHQFPNYSSELNVNALLLGDSALYLCASGLVLAGGLSYEQYFGPGTRLTVT.

The gene calls are TRBV7-2 and TRBJ2-1; D remains ambiguous. Germline CDR1 is SGHTA and CDR2 is FQGNSA. V lost 5 bases and J 4 bases, leaving 12 bases between the germline ends. The CDR3 is 14 amino acids. In nucleotides, the CDR3 is TGTGCCAGCAGCCCCGTGGGCCAGTACAATGAGCAGTTCTTC. Its translation is CASSPVGQYNEQFF.

This clone appeared a single time. This CDR3 reads CASSSLSGNTIYF. The CDR3 coding sequence is TGTGCCAGCAGCTCCCTCTCTGGAAACACCATATATTTT. The chain combines TRBV11-2 with TRBJ1-3; no clear D. The germline CDR1 and CDR2 sequences are SGHAT and FQNNGV. V lost 4 bases to trimming and J lost 0 bases, with 4 bases between them. The CDR3 is made up of 13 amino acids. Full variable domain (missing parts from reference TRBV11-2 and TRBJ1-3): EAGVAQSPRYKIIEKRQSVAFWCNPISGHATLYWYQQILGQGPKLLIQFQNNGVVDDSQLPKDRFSAERLKGVDSTLKIQPAKLEDSAVYLCASSSLSGNTIYFGEGSWLTVV.

The J gene is TRBJ1-1, the V gene TRBV7-9; TRBD1 matches at 8 bases. There are 14 residues in the CDR3. Germline CDR1 is SEHNR and CDR2 is FQNEAQ (reference sequence). With V trimmed by 7 bases and J by 0 bases, 4 bases remained unmatched. CDR3: CASTKQGVNTEAFF. As DNA, the CDR3 is TGTGCCAGCACAAAACAGGGGGTGAACACTGAAGCTTTCTTT.

The V gene is TRBV9, the J gene TRBJ2-1; 7 bases agree with TRBD1. Germline V CDR1 and CDR2: SGDLS, YYNGEE. The J segment lost 5 bases and the V segment lost 4 bases, leaving 9 bases of the junction unmatched. The CDR3 loop spans 15 amino acids. The CDR3 region has the DNA TGTGCCAGCAGCCTTAAGACAGGGTCGGACAATGAGCAGTTCTTC. Protein sequence: CASSLKTGSDNEQFF.

This clone showed up just a few times. This chain links TRBV6-5 with TRBJ2-5, with 8 bases lining up with TRBD2. Germline V lookup: CDR1 MNHEY, CDR2 SVGAGI. CDR3 length: 14 residues. Trimming cost V 6 bases and J 5 bases; bases outside gene matches: 8. In DNA form, the CDR3 reads TGTGCCAGCAGGAGCGGGAGTGATACGGAGACCCAGTACTTC. Encoded protein: CASRSGSDTETQYF.

This sequence joins TRBV5-1 and TRBJ2-5; D might be TRBD2 (6 bases). Deletions cut 0 bases from V and 5 bases from J, with 14 bases between. The germline CDR1 and CDR2 sequences are SGHRS and YFSETQ. This CDR3 is built from 15 residues. This CDR3 is CASSLVGSQRETQYF. CDR3 nucleotides: TGCGCCAGCAGCTTGGTCGGGAGCCAACGGGAGACCCAGTACTTC.

This chain uses TRBV7-2 with TRBJ2-2; 7 nucleotides align to TRBD1. CDR1 is SGHTA and CDR2 is FQGNSA in the germline V gene. The CDR3 contains 15 residues. Trimming took 5 bases from V and 5 from J; bases not matched to a gene: 8. The CDR3 protein is CASSLQGWGTGELFF. CDR3 coding DNA: TGTGCCAGCAGCCTACAGGGGTGGGGTACCGGGGAGCTGTTTTTT.

This sequence joins TRBV9 and TRBJ1-1; D not certain. The V gene lost 0 bases and the J gene lost 8 bases, with 8 bases spanning the gap. This CDR3 has 12 amino acids. Germline V lookup: CDR1 SGDLS, CDR2 YYNGEE. CDR3 amino acids: CASSVDLNEAFF. CDR3 nucleotide sequence: TGTGCCAGCAGCGTAGACCTAAACGAAGCTTTCTTT.

The V gene is TRBV7-2, the J gene TRBJ1-2; D may be TRBD1 (6 bases). Germline assignment: CDR1 SGHTA and CDR2 FQGNSA. This CDR3 region has 17 residues. Trimming cost V 5 bases and J 5 bases, with 24 bases left between them. The CDR3 DNA reads TGTGCCAGCAGCGCATCCCTTTCGGGGGGCGTGAATTATGGCTACACCTTC. This translates into CASSASLSGGVNYGYTF.

The CDR3 coding sequence is TGTGCCAGTAAAAACGGACATCAAGCCTCCTACGAGCAGTACTTC. It is translated as CASKNGHQASYEQYF. This chain links TRBV19 with TRBJ2-7, with D possibly TRBD1 on 5 matching bases. Germline CDR1 and CDR2: LNHDA and SQIVND (reference sequence). V shed 7 bases and J shed 0 bases, with 16 bases lying between them. The CDR3 has 15 amino acids. The full variable domain, completed using reference TRBV19 and TRBJ2-7, is DGGITQSPKYLFRKEGQNVTLSCEQNLNHDAMYWYRQDPGQGLRLIYYSQIVNDFQKGDIAEGYSVSREKKESFPLTVTSAQKNPTAFYLCASKNGHQASYEQYFGPGTRLTVT.

The chain has TRBV27 and TRBJ1-5, with D possibly being TRBD1 (5 bases). Germline CDR1 MNHEY, CDR2 SMNVEV (reference sequence). The V and J ends lost 7 bases and 6 bases respectively, with 19 bases between them. This CDR3 has 15 residues. The CDR3 DNA reads as TGTGCCAGCACCCCTCTCCCGGCAGGGCGTCAGCCCCAGCATTTT. Protein: CASTPLPAGRQPQHF.

This chain links TRBV28 with TRBJ2-5; 10 nucleotides agree with TRBD1. The CDR3 runs to 12 residues. The germline gives CDR1 MDHEN, CDR2 SYDVKM. Unmatched junction bases numbered 4, after V lost 11 bases and J lost 4 bases. The CDR3 protein is CAGGDRGETQYF. In DNA form, the CDR3 reads TGTGCCGGGGGGGACAGGGGAGAGACCCAGTACTTC.

This rearrangement joins TRBV28 to TRBJ2-3; 7 nucleotides line up with TRBD2. CDR1 MDHEN and CDR2 SYDVKM come from the germline V gene. The CDR3 length is 17 residues. V was clipped by 8 bases and J by 0 bases; unmatched bases: 14. The CDR3 sequence is CASGAGSAGPSTDTQYF. CDR3 nucleotide sequence: TGTGCCAGCGGGGCAGGATCAGCGGGGCCAAGCACAGATACGCAGTATTTT.

V gene TRBV20-1 combines with J gene TRBJ2-7; maybe TRBD1 (5 bases). Germline V gene data show CDR1 as DFQATT and CDR2 as SNEGSKA (reference sequence). V was pared by 3 bases and J by 6 bases, with 9 bases between. The CDR3 sequence is 11 residues long. The CDR3 nucleotides read TGCAGTGCTAGTGACCAGGGCGAGCAGTACTTC. Its protein product is CSASDQGEQYF.